This TCR beta chain originates from a study of T cells in Graves' hyperthyroidism and ophthalmopathy. Ten or more counts support this clonotype. Pregnant or lactating patients were excluded, as were those with uncontrolled infection or other autoimmune disease. Clinicians diagnosed patients from clinical symptoms, serum thyroxine and TRAb, thyroid ultrasound and orbital computed tomography. TCR beta CDR3 regions were amplified from RNA. The HTBI set primed first-round TCR CDR3 RT-PCR. TCRdb itself ran the multiplex PCR reads through MiXCR, one entry per CDR3 protein. The table records approximately 430,000 distinct CDR3 sequences, 15% to 17% of them present only once. V lost 4 bases and J 7 bases, leaving 14 bases between the germline ends. The CDR3 covers 14 residues. Germline CDR1 SGHRS, CDR2 YFSETQ.

Input material: blood. The receptor's source is a woman aged 18 to 35 with Graves' hyperthyroidism. The genes are TRBV5-1 and TRBJ2-2, with D tentatively TRBD1 (6 bases). CDR3 in amino acids: CASSQTTGNGELFF. The DNA of the CDR3 is TGCGCCAGCAGCCAGACCACAGGGAACGGGGAGCTGTTTTTT.